This T cell receptor (beta chain) was sequenced for a study of CD8 T cells in Susac syndrome. Study overall: When their blood was taken, the Susac syndrome patients had either not yet had any therapy, were taking corticosteroids, or were taking intravenous immunoglobulin alone.

Notes on this clonotype: The target antigen is unknown.

Random hexamers primed reverse transcription of about 0.45 to 1 ug RNA. Amplification of TCR beta CDR3 across 54 Vbeta and 13 Jbeta was performed with immunoSEQ multiplex PCR. Each CDR3 protein gets one entry after TCRdb re-called the immunoSEQ multiplex PCR reads with MiXCR. Of 130,000 or so distinct CDR3 sequences in the sample, roughly 94% were seen once. This CDR3 spans 13 amino acids. V was clipped by 0 bases and J by 11 bases, with 14 bases between them. Germline CDR1 reads SGDLS; CDR2 reads YYNGEE. General observations from the study: Susac-specific public clones in total CD8+ repertoires numbered some 17; in CD8+ TEMRA repertoires, they numbered 5 or 6. Expansion of Susac CD8+ clones peaked in TEMRA cells and in active patients.

The V and J genes are TRBV9 and TRBJ1-1; D remains unclear. The receptor was isolated from a human donor with Susac syndrome. Input material: CD8+ T cells from PBMCs. The CDR3 spells CASSVGMDFGAFF. CDR3 nucleotide sequence: TGTGCCAGCAGCGTAGGTATGGACTTTGGGGCTTTCTTT.